This T cell receptor beta chain is drawn from a study of blood T cell repertoires in COVID-19. Study overall: The analysed material was cDNA or gDNA that came from T cells, B-cell-depleted T cells, or PBMCs.

Participants were aged roughly 18 to 95 years, lived in around 25 US areas, and enrolled virtually. The V and J ends lost 3 bases and 0 bases, in that order; junction bases with no gene match: 8. The CDR3 is 17 amino acids. Germline CDR1 LNHDA, CDR2 SQIVND (reference sequence). Clones were sequenced by immunoSEQ multiplex PCR, and TCRdb holds only the in-frame ones, with some missing. The repertoire consists of around 250,000 clones, with under 90% occurring once and the leading ten covering 15% to 19%. The chain joins TRBV19 to TRBJ2-4, with 7 nucleotides matching TRBD1. The sample taken for sequencing was PBMCs or T cells enriched from blood (not recorded which). The clonotype comes from a young man who had recovered from COVID-19. CDR3: CASSIPTGILAKNIQYF. In DNA form, the CDR3 reads TGTGCCAGTAGTATTCCGACAGGGATCCTAGCCAAAAACATTCAGTACTTC.